This TCR beta chain was identified during a study of control samples from healthy donors and cancer patients. The protocol was immunoSEQ multiplex PCR, while the TCRdb copy is restricted to in-frame clones and leaves out a portion. The repertoire holds about 64,000 clones, with 80% to 95% as singletons. Sequenced material: PBMCs. The clonotype was recovered from a man between 35 and 55 years old with colorectal cancer.

The CDR3 nucleotides read TGTGCCACCAGCGGTAGGACAGGGGGCGGTGGGGAGACCCAGTACTTC. This gives the protein CATSGRTGGGGETQYF. V gene TRBV15 combines with J gene TRBJ2-5; 11 bases align to TRBD1. The CDR3 spans 16 residues. Germline V CDR1 and CDR2: LNHNV, YYDKDF (reference sequence). V lost 5 bases, J lost 5 bases, and 10 bases stayed unmatched. Full variable domain (rest looked up from reference TRBV15 and TRBJ2-5): DAMVIQNPRYQVTQFGKPVTLSCSQTLNHNVMYWYQQKSSQAPKLLFHYYDKDFNNEADTPDNFQSRRPNTSFCFLDIRSPGLGDTAMYLCATSGRTGGGGETQYFGPGTRLLVL.